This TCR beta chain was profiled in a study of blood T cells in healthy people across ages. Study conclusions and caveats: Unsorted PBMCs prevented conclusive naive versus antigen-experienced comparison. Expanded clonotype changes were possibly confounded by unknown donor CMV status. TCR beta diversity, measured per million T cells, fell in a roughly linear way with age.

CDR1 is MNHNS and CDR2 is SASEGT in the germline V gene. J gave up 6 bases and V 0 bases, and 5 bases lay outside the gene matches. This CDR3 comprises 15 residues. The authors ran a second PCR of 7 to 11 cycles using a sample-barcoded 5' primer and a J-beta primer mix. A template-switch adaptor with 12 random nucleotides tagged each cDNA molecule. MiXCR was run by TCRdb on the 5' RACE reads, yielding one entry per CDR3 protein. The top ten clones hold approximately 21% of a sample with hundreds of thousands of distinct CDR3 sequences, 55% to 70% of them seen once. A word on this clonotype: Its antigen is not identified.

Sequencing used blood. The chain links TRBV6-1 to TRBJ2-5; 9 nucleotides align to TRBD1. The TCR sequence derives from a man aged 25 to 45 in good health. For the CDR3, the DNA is TGTGCCAGCAGTGAAGCGGGACAGGGTCTAAAGACCCAGTACTTC. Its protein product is CASSEAGQGLKTQYF.